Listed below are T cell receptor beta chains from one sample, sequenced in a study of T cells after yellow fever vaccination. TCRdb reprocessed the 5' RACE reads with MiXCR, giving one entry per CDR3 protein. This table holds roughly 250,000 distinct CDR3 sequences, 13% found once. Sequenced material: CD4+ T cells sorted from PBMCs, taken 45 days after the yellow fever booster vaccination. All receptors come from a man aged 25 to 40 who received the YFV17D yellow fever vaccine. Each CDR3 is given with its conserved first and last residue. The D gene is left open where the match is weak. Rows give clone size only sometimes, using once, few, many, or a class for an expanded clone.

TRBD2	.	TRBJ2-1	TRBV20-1	TGCAGTGCTATCTCGCCGGGAGGGCTTCTGGGCAATGAGCAGTTCTTC	CSAISPGGLLGNEQFF
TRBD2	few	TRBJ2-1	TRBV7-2	TGTGCCAGCAGCCCGACTAGCGGGACTGGGAATGAGCAGTTCTTC	CASSPTSGTGNEQFF
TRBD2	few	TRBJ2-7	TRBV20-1	TGCAGTGCTAGTCGAGCGGGAACCTACGAGCAGTACTTC	CSASRAGTYEQYF
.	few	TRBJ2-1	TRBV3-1	TGTGCCAGCAGCCAGTTGCGAGGTTACAATGAGCAGTTCTTC	CASSQLRGYNEQFF
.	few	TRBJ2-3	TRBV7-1	TGTGCCAGCAGCGCACGGGGCAGGGGGGAAGCTGGCGGGCACTCCTCAGGCGATACGCAGTATTTT	CASSARGRGEAGGHSSGDTQYF
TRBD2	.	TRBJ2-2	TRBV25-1	TGTGCCAGCAGTGCCCTAGCGGGAGTGGGCGGGGAGCTGTTTTTT	CASSALAGVGGELFF
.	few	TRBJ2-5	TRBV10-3	TGTGCCACCAAGGGGGTAAGAGAGACCCAGTACTTC	CATKGVRETQYF
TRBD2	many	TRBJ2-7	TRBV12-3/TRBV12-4	TGTGCCAGCAGTTTTGGGGCTAGCGGGTACGAGCAGTACTTC	CASSFGASGYEQYF
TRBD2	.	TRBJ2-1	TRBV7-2	TGTGCCAGCAGCTTGTGGGAGGGGCGTGAGCAGTTCTTC	CASSLWEGREQFF
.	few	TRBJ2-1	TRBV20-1	TGCAGTGCTAGAACGCCTACTACCTACAATGAGCAGTTCTTC	CSARTPTTYNEQFF
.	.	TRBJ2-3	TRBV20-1	TGCAGTGCTAGATTACGGGGAGAGGGGTATACGCAGTATTTT	CSARLRGEGYTQYF
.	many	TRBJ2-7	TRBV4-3	TGCGCCAGCAGCCAAGACTCGCCAGACGAGCAGTACTTC	CASSQDSPDEQYF
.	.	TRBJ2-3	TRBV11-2	TGTGCCAGCAGTTTAAAGGGGAAGGGTGACCTCCTCCTCAATACGCAGTATTTT	CASSLKGKGDLLLNTQYF
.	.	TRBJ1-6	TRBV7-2	TGTGCCAGCAGCTTAGGTCTGTCCACCCTCCACTTT	CASSLGLSTLHF
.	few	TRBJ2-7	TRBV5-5	TGTGCCAGCAGCATCGTTGACGAGCAGTACTTC	CASSIVDEQYF
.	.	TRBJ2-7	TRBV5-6	TGTGCCAGCAGCTTGGTCTCAACCTACGAGCAGTACTTC	CASSLVSTYEQYF
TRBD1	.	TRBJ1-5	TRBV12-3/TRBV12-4	TGTGCCAGCAGTCCGACAGGGGCCCAGCCCCAGCATTTT	CASSPTGAQPQHF
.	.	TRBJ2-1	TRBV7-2	TGTGCCAGCACACGAAGGGCTTTCTACAATGAGCAGTTCTTC	CASTRRAFYNEQFF
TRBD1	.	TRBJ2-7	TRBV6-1	TGTGCCAGCAGGAATCGATGGACAGGGAGTTTCGACGAGCAGTACTTC	CASRNRWTGSFDEQYF
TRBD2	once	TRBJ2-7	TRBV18	TGTGGCAGCTCACGCCTTTCTAGCGGGAGTTTCTACGAGCAGTACTTC	CGSSRLSSGSFYEQYF
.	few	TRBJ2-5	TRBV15	TGTGCCACCAGCAGAGACCCGACAGCTGGGAGAGAGACCCAGTACTTC	CATSRDPTAGRETQYF
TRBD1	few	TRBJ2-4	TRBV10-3	TGTGCCATCAGTGAACCGACAGGGGGCACCACCAAAAACATTCAGTACTTC	CAISEPTGGTTKNIQYF
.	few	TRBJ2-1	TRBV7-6	TGTGCCAGCAGCCCAACCGGGACTCGGAACAATGAGCAGTTCTTC	CASSPTGTRNNEQFF
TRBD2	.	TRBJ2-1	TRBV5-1	TGCGCCAGCAGCTCTTCACTAGCGGGAGGAAACTATGAGCAGTTCTTC	CASSSSLAGGNYEQFF
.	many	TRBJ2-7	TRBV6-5	TGTGCCACCAAGAAGGAGGGGGAAAGGTACGAGCAGTACTTC	CATKKEGERYEQYF
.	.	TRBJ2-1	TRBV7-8	TGTGCCAGCAGCTTAGTTGAGCGGACATACAATGAGCAGTTCTTC	CASSLVERTYNEQFF
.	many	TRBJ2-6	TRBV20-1	TGCAGTGCTAGAGCAGTAGCTGGGGCCAACGTCCTGACTTTC	CSARAVAGANVLTF
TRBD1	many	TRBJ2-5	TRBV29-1	TGCAGCGTGGCTCCAGGGGGCCGCCAAGAGACCCAGTACTTC	CSVAPGGRQETQYF
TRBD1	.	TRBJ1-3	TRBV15	TGTGCCACCAGCAGGGACAGGGCGTCCGGAAACACCATATATTTT	CATSRDRASGNTIYF
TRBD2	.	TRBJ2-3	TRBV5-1	TGCGCCAGCAGCCTTCCCCTAGCGGGAGGGCGCACAGATACGCAGTATTTT	CASSLPLAGGRTDTQYF
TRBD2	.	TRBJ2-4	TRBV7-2	TGTGCCAGCAGCTTACGGGGGGGGACAAGAGCCAAAAACATTCAGTACTTC	CASSLRGGTRAKNIQYF
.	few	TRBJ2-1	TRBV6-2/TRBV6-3	TGTGCCAGCAGTTCGCCGGGGTCCGGGTTGAATGAGCAGTTCTTC	CASSSPGSGLNEQFF
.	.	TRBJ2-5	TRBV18	TGTGCCAGCTCATTGGTATCGGGGACCCAGTACTTC	CASSLVSGTQYF
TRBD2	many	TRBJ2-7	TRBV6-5	TGTGCCAGCAGTTCCTGGCGGGAGAGTTACGAGCAGTACTTC	CASSSWRESYEQYF
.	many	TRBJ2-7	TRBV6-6	TGTGCCAGCAGTTACACCGGGGACTACGAGCAGTACTTC	CASSYTGDYEQYF
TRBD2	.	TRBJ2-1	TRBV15	TGTGCCACCAGCAACTTTCTAGCGGGAGGAATAAATGAGCAGTTCTTC	CATSNFLAGGINEQFF
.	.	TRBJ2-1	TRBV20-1	TGCAGTGCTCCGACTAGTCAACGACACAATGAGCAGTTCTTC	CSAPTSQRHNEQFF
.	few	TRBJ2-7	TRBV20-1	TGCAGTGCCTCATTTGTGGGGCCCCCCAAGAACGAGCAGTACTTC	CSASFVGPPKNEQYF
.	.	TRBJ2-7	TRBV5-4	TGTGCCAGCAGCTTGGAACATCGGTACGAGCAGTACTTC	CASSLEHRYEQYF
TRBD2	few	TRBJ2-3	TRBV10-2	TGCGCCAGCATCGAGGGGCGTAGCGGGAGTAGGGATACGCAGTATTTT	CASIEGRSGSRDTQYF
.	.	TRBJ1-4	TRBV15	TGTGCCACCAGCCTTTCCCCAGGGGAAAAACTGTTTTTT	CATSLSPGEKLFF
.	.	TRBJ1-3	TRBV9	TGTGCCAGCAGCGTAGTTGACGGAATAGGTACTTATGGAAACACCATATATTTT	CASSVVDGIGTYGNTIYF
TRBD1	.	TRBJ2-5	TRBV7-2	TGTGCCAGCGGCTTCACAGGGGCGGAGACCCAGTACTTC	CASGFTGAETQYF
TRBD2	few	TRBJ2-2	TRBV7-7	TGTGCCAGCAGCACTGGACTAGGAGGGGAGCTGTTTTTT	CASSTGLGGELFF
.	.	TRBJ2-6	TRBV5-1	TGCGCCAGCAGCTTGACCGAGGGAGTGCCCCCTGGGGCCAACGTCCTGACTTTC	CASSLTEGVPPGANVLTF
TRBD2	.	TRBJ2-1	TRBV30	TGTGCCTGGAGTCGCCCGGGACTAGCGGGAGTGGATGAGCAGTTCTTC	CAWSRPGLAGVDEQFF
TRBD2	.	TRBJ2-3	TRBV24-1	TGTGCCACCAGTGCACTAGCGGCACTCACAGATACGCAGTATTTT	CATSALAALTDTQYF
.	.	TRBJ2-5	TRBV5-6	TGTGCCAGCAGCTTGTTTGGGACAGAGACCCAGTACTTC	CASSLFGTETQYF
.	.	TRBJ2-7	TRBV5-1	TGCGCCAGCAGCTTGGGGACAGCACAATACGAGCAGTACTTC	CASSLGTAQYEQYF
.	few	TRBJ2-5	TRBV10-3	TGTGCCATCAGGGCTAGCGCCGAAGAGACCCAGTACTTC	CAIRASAEETQYF